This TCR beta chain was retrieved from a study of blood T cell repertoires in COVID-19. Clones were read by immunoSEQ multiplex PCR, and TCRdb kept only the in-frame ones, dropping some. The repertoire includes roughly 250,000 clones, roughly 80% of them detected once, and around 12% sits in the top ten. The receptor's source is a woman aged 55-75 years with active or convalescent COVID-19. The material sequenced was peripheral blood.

In nucleotides, the CDR3 is TGTGCCAGCAGCGCCGGGACAGGAAGGAGGGACGGCTACACCTTC. The encoded protein is CASSAGTGRRDGYTF. The chain combines TRBV7-9 with TRBJ1-2; 8 bases fit TRBD1. The trim removed 5 bases at V and 8 bases at J, leaving 13 bases unmatched. The germline V gene has CDR1 SEHNR and CDR2 FQNEAQ (reference sequence). The CDR3 is 15 amino acids.